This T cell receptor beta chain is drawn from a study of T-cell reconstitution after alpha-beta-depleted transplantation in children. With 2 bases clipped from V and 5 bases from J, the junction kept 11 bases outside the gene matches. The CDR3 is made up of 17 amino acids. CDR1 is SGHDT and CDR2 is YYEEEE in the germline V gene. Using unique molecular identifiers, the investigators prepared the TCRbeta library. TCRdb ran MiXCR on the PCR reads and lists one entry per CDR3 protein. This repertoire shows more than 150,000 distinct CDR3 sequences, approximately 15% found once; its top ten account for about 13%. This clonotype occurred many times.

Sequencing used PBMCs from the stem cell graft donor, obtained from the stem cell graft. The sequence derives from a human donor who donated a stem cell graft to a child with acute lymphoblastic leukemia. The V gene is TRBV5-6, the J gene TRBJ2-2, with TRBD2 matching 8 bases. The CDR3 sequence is CASSLPGVAGRTGELFF. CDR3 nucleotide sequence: TGTGCCAGCAGCTTACCCGGGGTAGCGGGAAGGACCGGGGAGCTGTTTTTT.